A single sample is the source of the 23 T cell receptor beta chains below, sequenced in a study of shared clonotypes between healthy human individuals. Terminally differentiated effector memory CD45RA+ cells were excluded from the naive CD8 cells, which were CD45RO-negative and positively selected for CCR7. Data came from immunoSEQ multiplex PCR; TCRdb stores just in-frame clones and leaves some out. The sample holds 1.5 million to 2.5 million clones, 85% to 95% seen once. Sequenced material: naive CD8+ T cells sorted from blood. The receptors shown here come from a man aged 18 to 30 in good health.

V gene TRBV18 combines with J gene TRBJ2-1; a possible D gene is TRBD1 (7 bases). CDR1 and CDR2 (germline): KGHSH, LQKENI. V lost 3 bases and J lost 7, with 13 bases in between. The length of the CDR3 is 14 residues. CDR3 in DNA: TGTGCCAGCTCACCGGGGGCAGGGGGGAATGAGCAGTTCTTC. Translation gives CASSPGAGGNEQFF.

The chain has TRBV5-6 and TRBJ2-5; 7 nucleotides align to TRBD2. This CDR3 is built from 16 residues. The junction had 7 bases not matched to a gene; V was cut back by 0 bases and J by 2 bases. Germline V gene data show CDR1 as SGHDT and CDR2 as YYEEEE. CDR3 loop: CASSLDGASGQETQYF. CDR3 DNA: TGTGCCAGCAGCTTGGACGGGGCTAGCGGACAAGAGACCCAGTACTTC.

The chain recombines TRBV27 with TRBJ2-5, with 8 bases that match TRBD2. This CDR3 spans 18 amino acids. In germline, CDR1 is MNHEY, CDR2 SMNVEV (reference sequence). Unmatched junction bases numbered 13, after V lost 2 bases and J lost 2 bases. CDR3 DNA: TGTGCCAGCAGTTTAATTGTGCCGGGGGGGCCCCTACAAGAGACCCAGTACTTC. Encoded protein: CASSLIVPGGPLQETQYF.

The chain is built from TRBV9 and TRBJ2-7; a weak D match, TRBD1 (6 bases). Germline-derived CDR1 and CDR2 are SGDLS and YYNGEE. This CDR3 has 16 amino acids. V lost 0 bases and J lost 2, with 15 bases in between. The CDR3 region is CASSVGGQVGTYEQYF. The CDR3 region has the DNA TGTGCCAGCAGCGTAGGGGGGCAGGTAGGGACCTACGAGCAGTACTTC.

The J gene is TRBJ1-1, the V gene TRBV4-1, with D possibly matching TRBD1 (6 bases). The CDR3 is 15 residues long. Germline assignment: CDR1 MGHRA and CDR2 YSYEKL. V was cut by 0 bases and J by 0 bases, with 8 bases left in between. CDR3 amino acids: CASSQEDRLNTEAFF. Written as DNA, the CDR3 is TGCGCCAGCAGCCAAGAGGACAGATTGAACACTGAAGCTTTCTTT.

V usage is TRBV2 and J usage is TRBJ1-1, with unresolved D. V lost 7 bases, J lost 1 base, and 10 bases lay in between. This CDR3 is 13 amino acids long. Germline V gives CDR1 SNHLY, CDR2 FYNNEI. DNA of the CDR3: TGTGCCAGCAAGAAGACGGGGAACACTGAAGCTTTCTTT. Residues: CASKKTGNTEAFF.

This rearrangement joins TRBV4-1 to TRBJ2-4; D is undetermined. Germline V gene data show CDR1 as MGHRA and CDR2 as YSYEKL. This CDR3 region has 12 residues. The ends were cut back, 1 base at V and 9 bases at J, with 7 bases in the middle. Written as DNA, the CDR3 is TGCGCCAGCAGCCAAGGGGGTGGCATTCAGTACTTC. Translation gives CASSQGGGIQYF.

The rearrangement links TRBV7-9 to TRBJ2-1; D remains unclear. The V gene's germline CDR1 is SEHNR and CDR2 FQNEAQ (reference sequence). The CDR3 extends over 17 amino acids. V gave up 5 bases and J gave up 7 bases, with 24 bases separating them. This CDR3 is CASSPSSDILGLNEQFF. In DNA form, the CDR3 reads TGTGCCAGCAGCCCTTCTTCCGACATCTTGGGGTTGAATGAGCAGTTCTTC.

The chain employs TRBV19 and TRBJ2-1; TRBD2 agrees at 7 bases. Looked up from germline, CDR1 is LNHDA and CDR2 is SQIVND (reference sequence). The CDR3 sequence is 18 residues long. The V and J ends lost 3 bases and 2 bases, in that order; junction bases with no gene match: 13. This chain's CDR3 is CASSMVFGGKGTYNEQFF. DNA for the CDR3: TGTGCCAGTAGTATGGTTTTCGGGGGGAAAGGGACCTACAATGAGCAGTTCTTC. Full variable domain (remainder filled in from reference TRBV19 and TRBJ2-1): DGGITQSPKYLFRKEGQNVTLSCEQNLNHDAMYWYRQDPGQGLRLIYYSQIVNDFQKGDIAEGYSVSREKKESFPLTVTSAQKNPTAFYLCASSMVFGGKGTYNEQFFGPGTRLTVL.

This clone was counted a single time. This chain links TRBV6-1 with TRBJ2-7, with D maybe TRBD1 (7 bases). The CDR3 has 16 residues. The V and J ends lost 2 bases and 7 bases respectively, with 21 bases between them. Germline V CDR1 and CDR2: MNHNS, SASEGT. CDR3 sequence reads: CASSEYSTGDSWEQYF. As DNA, the CDR3 is TGTGCCAGCAGTGAATACTCTACAGGGGACTCCTGGGAGCAGTACTTC.

For this clone: This sample includes further DNA sequences coding for the same CDR3. The chain links TRBV5-5 to TRBJ2-7, with D unresolved. The CDR3 loop spans 14 amino acids. Germline V gives CDR1 SGHKS, CDR2 YYEKEE (reference sequence). V gave up 0 bases and J gave up 2 bases, with 9 bases separating them. DNA of the CDR3: TGTGCCAGCAGCTTGGGAGGCAGTGCCTACGAGCAGTACTTC. Translating it yields CASSLGGSAYEQYF.

Worth noting for this clone: At the DNA level, this CDR3 is encoded by other sequences in the same sample as well. The genes are TRBV12-5 and TRBJ2-7; 9 nucleotides align to TRBD1. This CDR3 has 15 residues. The V gene end was trimmed by 3 bases and the J gene end by 3 bases; junction bases not matched to a gene: 6. Germline V gene data show CDR1 as LGHNT and CDR2 as FRNRAP. The CDR3 nucleotides are TGTGCTAGTGGTTTACCCCCGGGACAGGGCTACGAGCAGTACTTC. Amino acid sequence: CASGLPPGQGYEQYF.

This chain connects TRBV4-3 to TRBJ1-2; 9 bases are a match to TRBD1. With 3 bases clipped from V and 4 bases from J, the junction kept 6 bases outside the gene matches. This CDR3 is 15 amino acids long. Germline V CDR1 and CDR2: LGHNA, YSLEER. CDR3 sequence reads: CASSHPGQGFYGYTF. CDR3 in DNA: TGCGCCAGCAGCCATCCGGGACAGGGATTCTATGGCTACACCTTC.

This chain connects TRBV6-5 to TRBJ2-5; 7 positions match TRBD1. Per the germline V gene, CDR1 is MNHEY and CDR2 is SVGAGI. The CDR3 spans 14 residues. V was pared by 5 bases and J by 1 base, with 4 bases of the junction left unmatched. The CDR3 protein is CASSIRDSQETQYF. The CDR3 DNA reads as TGTGCCAGCAGTATCCGGGACAGCCAAGAGACCCAGTACTTC.

The chain couples TRBV6-5 to TRBJ2-2; TRBD2 matches at 7 bases. CDR3 length: 14 amino acids. Looked up from germline, CDR1 is MNHEY and CDR2 is SVGAGI. Trimming removed 0 bases from V and 7 bases from J; junction bases left unmatched: 2. CDR3 DNA: TGTGCCAGCAGTTACTCGGGAGGGGTCGGGGAGCTGTTTTTT. Translated: CASSYSGGVGELFF.

The chain combines TRBV6-5 with TRBJ2-3; no clear D gene. With 4 bases removed from V and 0 bases from J, the gap between germline ends came to 8 bases. The CDR3 spans 14 residues. The germline V gene has CDR1 MNHEY and CDR2 SVGAGI. DNA of the CDR3: TGTGCCAGCAGTTCAAGTAGAAGCACAGATACGCAGTATTTT. Amino acid sequence: CASSSSRSTDTQYF.

V gene TRBV4-1 combines with J gene TRBJ2-3; D gene uncertain. Trimming removed 4 bases at V and 2 bases at J, with 7 bases between. Germline lookup yields CDR1 MGHRA and CDR2 YSYEKL. The length of the CDR3 is 13 residues. The CDR3 spells CASSLVVTDTQYF. In DNA form, the CDR3 reads TGCGCCAGCAGCCTAGTAGTCACAGATACGCAGTATTTT.

This sequence joins TRBV7-6 and TRBJ2-7; D gene uncertain. Germline CDR1 and CDR2: SGHVS and FNYEAQ. The CDR3 contains 12 residues. The V end was cut by 5 bases, the J end by 0 bases, with 5 bases between. CDR3 sequence (DNA): TGTGCCAGCAGCGACTCCTCCTACGAGCAGTACTTC. Translation gives CASSDSSYEQYF.

J is TRBJ1-1 and V is TRBV13; D gene ambiguous. The CDR3 consists of 14 residues. Trimming removed 3 bases at V and 1 base at J, with 9 bases between. Looked up from germline, CDR1 is PRHDT and CDR2 is FYEKMQ (reference sequence). The CDR3 here is CASSFSSRNTEAFF. The CDR3 region has the DNA TGTGCCAGCAGCTTTTCATCCAGGAACACTGAAGCTTTCTTT.

This sequence joins TRBV27 and TRBJ2-7, with 8 bases identical to TRBD2. The trim removed 5 bases at V and 2 bases at J, leaving 8 bases unmatched. This CDR3 is built from 15 residues. The V gene's germline CDR1 is MNHEY and CDR2 SMNVEV (reference sequence). CDR3 nucleotides: TGTGCCAGCAGTCCCCGACTAGCGTATACCTACGAGCAGTACTTC. Its translation: CASSPRLAYTYEQYF.

The chain is built from TRBV7-9 and TRBJ2-1; D may be TRBD2 (6 bases). Trimming cost V 6 bases and J 4 bases, with 16 bases left between them. This CDR3 is built from 15 residues. Germline V gene data show CDR1 as SEHNR and CDR2 as FQNEAQ (reference sequence). CDR3 bases: TGTGCCAGCAGAGCACTAGCCTCGATTTACAATGAGCAGTTCTTC. Amino acids: CASRALASIYNEQFF.

This chain connects TRBV19 to TRBJ2-1; no definite D call. The CDR3 is made up of 13 amino acids. V lost 0 bases to trimming and J lost 7 bases, with 7 bases between them. Germline assignment: CDR1 LNHDA and CDR2 SQIVND (reference sequence). CDR3 bases: TGTGCCAGTAGTATAGATGGTTGGAATGAGCAGTTCTTC. Translating gives CASSIDGWNEQFF.

The chain has TRBV4-1 and TRBJ2-1; D remains ambiguous. V dropped 2 bases and J dropped 8 bases, with 10 bases sitting between them. This CDR3 region has 13 residues. Per germline, CDR1 MGHRA and CDR2 YSYEKL. CDR3 sequence (DNA): TGCGCCAGCAGCCAACAATCGGCATATGAGCAGTTCTTC. It codes for CASSQQSAYEQFF.